One sample yielded the 18 T cell receptor beta chains listed below, sequenced in a study of T cells in Graves' hyperthyroidism and ophthalmopathy. Researchers took RNA transcripts and amplified the TCR beta CDR3 regions from them. A first-round RT-PCR of the TCR CDR3 used the HTBI primer set. TCRdb re-called the multiplex PCR reads through MiXCR, storing one row per CDR3 protein. The sample carries around 660,000 distinct CDR3 sequences, 40% to 55% recorded once. Sequenced material: peripheral blood or thyroid tissue (not recorded which). The receptors come from an adult man with Graves' disease, either hyperthyroidism or ophthalmopathy (not recorded which).

The sample holds many counts of this clonotype. The rearrangement joins TRBV10-1 to TRBJ1-6; D not resolved. This CDR3 is built from 13 residues. From germline, CDR1 is WNHNN and CDR2 SYGVQD (reference sequence). Trimming took 0 bases from V and 14 from J, leaving 11 bases between them. The DNA for the CDR3 is TGCGCCAGCAGTGAGTCGATGGTGGGGACCCTCCACTTT. Encoded protein: CASSESMVGTLHF.

V is TRBV7-9 and J is TRBJ2-7, with D possibly called TRBD1 or TRBD2 (6 bases each). Germline V lookup: CDR1 SEHNR, CDR2 FQNEAQ (reference sequence). The ends were cut back, 5 bases at V and 6 bases at J, with 20 bases in the middle. This CDR3 has 15 amino acids. The CDR3 protein is CASSGGGQREIEQYF. The CDR3 nucleotides read TGTGCCAGCAGCGGAGGGGGACAACGGGAGATCGAGCAGTACTTC.

The chain employs TRBV9 and TRBJ2-7, with TRBD2 identical over 14 bases. J lost 9 bases, V lost 2 bases, and 4 bases had no gene match. The CDR3 extends over 14 amino acids. In germline, CDR1 is SGDLS, CDR2 YYNGEE. CDR3 DNA sequence: TGTGCCAGCAGCGTGGGACTAGCGGGAGCCGTGCAGTACTTC. This translates into CASSVGLAGAVQYF.

This clonotype was counted a few times. The chain is built from TRBV12-3 or TRBV12-4 and TRBJ1-2, with 9 bases lining up with TRBD1. The ends lost 6 bases at V and 3 bases at J; junction bases unmatched: 11. This CDR3 has 16 amino acids. The CDR3 nucleotides read TGTGCCAGCAGGGGGTGGACAGGGGAGAGCGACTATGGCTACACCTTC. Residues: CASRGWTGESDYGYTF.

The rearrangement links TRBV7-9 to TRBJ2-2; possibly TRBD2 for D (6 bases). V gave up 3 bases and J gave up 4 bases, with 12 bases separating them. The germline V gene encodes CDR1 SEHNR and CDR2 FQNEAQ (reference sequence). The CDR3 is made up of 15 amino acids. The CDR3 coding sequence is TGTGCCAGCAGCTTTGGGGGGACCGGCACCGGGGAGCTGTTTTTT. Amino acid sequence: CASSFGGTGTGELFF.

This clonotype appeared a single time. This chain uses TRBV20-1 with TRBJ2-7; D not certain. The V end lost 6 bases, the J end lost 1 base, and 16 bases lay between the germline ends. Germline V gene lookup returns CDR1 DFQATT and CDR2 SNEGSKA (reference sequence). The CDR3 runs to 14 residues. The CDR3 sequence is CSASSLVPSYEQYF. The CDR3 DNA sequence: TGCAGTGCCAGCAGCTTAGTTCCATCCTACGAGCAGTACTTC.

This CDR3 is CASSELVDPSYGYTF. CDR3 nucleotides: TGTGCCAGTAGTGAATTGGTCGATCCAAGCTATGGCTACACCTTC. This sequence joins TRBV19 and TRBJ1-2; D gene ambiguous. The CDR3 is 15 amino acids. V lost 5 bases and J 4 bases, leaving 17 bases between the germline ends. Germline CDR1 LNHDA, CDR2 SQIVND (reference sequence). Supplemented by reference TRBV19 and TRBJ1-2, the full variable domain reads DGGITQSPKYLFRKEGQNVTLSCEQNLNHDAMYWYRQDPGQGLRLIYYSQIVNDFQKGDIAEGYSVSREKKESFPLTVTSAQKNPTAFYLCASSELVDPSYGYTFGSGTRLTVV.

This clonotype was detected many times. The gene calls are TRBV5-1 and TRBJ2-7; D not certain. This CDR3 contains 11 residues. Germline assignment: CDR1 SGHRS and CDR2 YFSETQ. V gave up 1 base and J gave up 5 bases, with 4 bases separating them. The CDR3 loop reads CASSLKDEQYF. In nucleotides, the CDR3 is TGCGCCAGCAGCTTGAAGGACGAGCAGTACTTC.

The chain employs TRBV12-3 or TRBV12-4 and TRBJ2-5; TRBD2 aligns across 9 bases. V gave up 6 bases and J gave up 1 base; unmatched junction bases: 9. CDR3 size: 16 residues. The DNA for the CDR3 is TGTGCCAGCAGCCAAGCCCCGCGGGGGGGCCAAGAGACCCAGTACTTC. Translated: CASSQAPRGGQETQYF.

This clonotype was detected only once. The CDR3, as DNA: TGTGCCAGTCGGACAGGGGACACTAGTGGCTACACCTTC. Encoded protein: CASRTGDTSGYTF. This rearrangement joins TRBV10-3 to TRBJ1-2; 9 bases line up with TRBD1. The CDR3 length is 13 residues. The germline gives CDR1 ENHRY, CDR2 SYGVKD. The V gene end was trimmed by 10 bases and the J gene end by 7 bases; junction bases not matched to a gene: 10.

The V and J genes are TRBV25-1 and TRBJ1-6, with a tentative D call TRBD1 (5 bases). The CDR3 covers 15 residues. CDR1 is MGHDK and CDR2 is SYGVNS in the germline V gene. Trimming took off 2 bases at V and 5 bases at J, with 10 bases between the two ends. The CDR3 loop reads CASSEGATDNSPLHF. CDR3 in DNA: TGTGCCAGCAGTGAAGGGGCGACGGATAATTCACCCCTCCACTTT. Using reference TRBV25-1 and TRBJ1-6 for the parts outside the CDR3, the full variable domain is EADIYQTPRYLVIGTGKKITLECSQTMGHDKMYWYQQDPGMELHLIHYSYGVNSTEKGDLSSESTVSRIRTEHFPLTLESARPSHTSQYLCASSEGATDNSPLHFGNGTRLTVT.

The chain combines TRBV7-9 with TRBJ1-5; no firm D call. The CDR3 totals 14 residues. Trimming took 5 bases from V and 5 from J, leaving 13 bases between them. Germline CDR1 reads SEHNR; CDR2 reads FQNEAQ (reference sequence). CDR3 sequence: CASSPGLGYQPQHF. The CDR3 DNA reads as TGTGCCAGCAGCCCCGGACTGGGTTATCAGCCCCAGCATTTT.

Concerning this clonotype: This could be a read error, since a much larger clone is one nucleotide away. V gene TRBV20-1 combines with J gene TRBJ2-5; tentative D call: TRBD1 (5 bases). The ends were cut back, 3 bases at V and 5 bases at J, with 22 bases in the middle. CDR1 DFQATT and CDR2 SNEGSKA come from the germline V gene (reference sequence). The CDR3 contains 16 residues. The CDR3 nucleotides are TGCAGTGCTAGTGATCCGATCCCCCCCAGGGCGGAGACCCAGTACTTC. Its protein is CSASDPIPPRAETQYF.

The chain couples TRBV10-3 to TRBJ2-5; 14 bases align to TRBD2. CDR1 is ENHRY, CDR2 SYGVKD, per germline. This CDR3 has 16 amino acids. V lost 2 bases to trimming and J lost 4 bases; unmatched junction nucleotides: 3. CDR3 residues: CAISEPGLAGVETQYF. The CDR3 DNA sequence: TGTGCCATCAGTGAGCCGGGACTAGCGGGAGTAGAGACCCAGTACTTC.

The chain combines TRBV5-8 with TRBJ1-2; D might be TRBD1 (5 bases). This CDR3 has 15 amino acids. Per the germline V gene, CDR1 is SGHTS and CDR2 is YDEGEE. V gave up 3 bases and J gave up 0 bases, with 12 bases separating them. The CDR3 DNA sequence: TGTGCCAGCAGCTGGGGACGGATTTCTAACTATGGCTACACCTTC. Protein sequence: CASSWGRISNYGYTF.

V gene TRBV6-6 combines with J gene TRBJ2-7; 7 bases align to TRBD1. The CDR3 loop spans 13 amino acids. Looked up from germline, CDR1 is MNHNY and CDR2 is SVGAGI (reference sequence). Losses at the gene ends were 4 bases for V and 7 bases for J; bases not matched to a gene: 7. The CDR3 is CASSSWTGTEQYF. CDR3 nucleotides: TGTGCCAGCAGTTCCTGGACAGGTACAGAGCAGTACTTC.

Only a few counts were recorded for this clonotype. The V gene is TRBV12-3 or TRBV12-4, the J gene TRBJ1-2; a possible D gene is TRBD1 (6 bases). This CDR3 is built from 14 residues. V dropped 4 bases and J dropped 7 bases, with 16 bases sitting between them. The CDR3 here is CASSYSRGASGYTF. In DNA, the CDR3 is TGTGCCAGCAGTTACTCTCGGGGGGCCTCTGGCTACACCTTC.

This clonotype was observed once. The chain uses TRBV24-1 and TRBJ2-3, with 13 bases matching TRBD2. CDR1 is KGHDR, CDR2 SFDVKD, per germline. This CDR3 is built from 16 residues. With 4 bases clipped from V and 3 bases from J, the junction kept 3 bases outside the gene matches. CDR3 region: CATSEAGLAGTDTQYF. In nucleotides, the CDR3 is TGTGCCACCAGTGAAGCGGGACTAGCGGGGACAGATACGCAGTATTTT.